The entry below gives a single T cell receptor (beta chain) sequence along with its context. This sample is drawn from a study of blood T cell repertoires in COVID-19. Looking at the study overall: The study drew acute and convalescent COVID-19 samples from the United States, Italy and Spain. PBMCs, B-cell-depleted T cells, or T cells provided the cDNA or gDNA that made up the material.

Germline lookup yields CDR1 MNHEY and CDR2 SVGEGT. The V gene lost 4 bases and the J gene lost 5 bases, with 14 bases spanning the gap. The CDR3 sequence is 15 residues long. As processed by the authors: Reference gene primer amplification in the assay estimated nucleated cell counts. The protocol was immunoSEQ multiplex PCR, while the TCRdb copy is restricted to in-frame clones and leaves out a portion. That table supplies the V and J calls and clone size; D and trimming were determined from the DNA. The table shows about 87,000 clones, with approximately 86% occurring only once. The sample was peripheral blood. The chain carries TRBV6-2 or TRBV6-3 and TRBJ2-2; tentatively, D is TRBD1 (6 bases). This clonotype was sampled from a man aged 40-49 years with acute or convalescent COVID-19. CDR3 loop: CASSSSGTKTGELFF. CDR3 DNA: TGTGCCAGCAGTTCTTCCGGGACAAAAACCGGGGAGCTGTTTTTT.